Each of the 19 T cell receptor beta chains below was sequenced from the same sample in a study of control samples from healthy donors and cancer patients. Libraries were prepared by immunoSEQ multiplex PCR; TCRdb keeps only in-frame clonotypes and omits some of them. The sample includes tens of thousands of clones, 90% to 95% of them seen just once. Material: blood. These receptors all stem from a man between 60 and 75 years old in good health.

The chain is built from TRBV10-3 and TRBJ2-3, with TRBD1 as a possible D gene (5 bases). CDR1 ENHRY and CDR2 SYGVKD come from the germline V gene. The CDR3 is 17 residues long. Trimming took 2 bases from V and 0 from J, leaving 15 bases between them. The CDR3 region is CAISEPDSTTSTDTQYF. In nucleotides, the CDR3 is TGTGCCATCAGTGAGCCTGACAGTACTACTAGCACAGATACGCAGTATTTT.

This clone has a handful of counts. The CDR3 protein is CASSIRGANTEAFF. CDR3 DNA: TGTGCCAGTAGTATCCGGGGAGCGAACACTGAAGCTTTCTTT. The chain couples TRBV19 to TRBJ1-1; D unresolved. Germline CDR1 and CDR2: LNHDA and SQIVND (reference sequence). V lost 3 bases to trimming and J lost 1 base, with 9 bases between them. The CDR3 runs 14 residues. Filled out from reference TRBV19 and TRBJ1-1, the complete variable domain reads DGGITQSPKYLFRKEGQNVTLSCEQNLNHDAMYWYRQDPGQGLRLIYYSQIVNDFQKGDIAEGYSVSREKKESFPLTVTSAQKNPTAFYLCASSIRGANTEAFFGQGTRLTVV.

The sample holds one count of this clone. The chain recombines TRBV18 with TRBJ1-1; 7 positions match TRBD1. Looked up from germline, CDR1 is KGHSH and CDR2 is LQKENI. Unmatched junction bases numbered 9, after V lost 1 base and J lost 4 bases. The CDR3 contains 16 residues. Here the CDR3 reads CASSPRIEGAGTEAFF. Written as DNA, the CDR3 is TGTGCCAGCTCACCACGTATCGAGGGGGCGGGCACTGAAGCTTTCTTT.

This chain uses TRBV3-1 (or the pseudogene TRBV3-2) with TRBJ2-1, with a weak D call TRBD2 (5 bases). Germline CDR1 reads LGHDT; CDR2 reads YNNKEL (reference sequence). The CDR3 is 18 residues long. V gave up 1 base and J gave up 5 bases, with 21 bases separating them. The CDR3 DNA follows: TGTGCCAGCAGCCAAGGGATCGGGGTCATCCAAAAGCACAATGAGCAGTTCTTC. Translating it yields CASSQGIGVIQKHNEQFF.

The chain carries TRBV24-1 and TRBJ1-2, with D uncertain. Germline V gene sequence: CDR1 KGHDR, CDR2 SFDVKD. The CDR3 totals 13 residues. Trimming shortened V by 3 bases and J by 8 bases, and 12 bases separated the two germline ends. This CDR3 reads CATSDRALVGYTF. The CDR3 DNA sequence: TGTGCCACCAGTGATAGAGCCCTAGTAGGCTACACCTTC.

The chain couples TRBV30 to TRBJ1-4; a possible D gene is TRBD1 (5 bases). The CDR3 sequence is 15 residues long. Germline CDR1 is GTSNPN and CDR2 is SVGIG (reference sequence). The V end lost 0 bases, the J end lost 3 bases, and 11 bases lay between the germline ends. CDR3 sequence: CAWSVWGGSNEKLFF. The CDR3 coding sequence is TGTGCCTGGAGTGTTTGGGGGGGGTCTAATGAAAAACTGTTTTTT.

This clone is a singleton in its sample. The rearrangement joins TRBV7-9 to TRBJ2-5, with TRBD1 matching 7 bases. The CDR3 is 14 amino acids. Germline CDR1 reads SEHNR; CDR2 reads FQNEAQ (reference sequence). Germline trimming cut 1 base from V and 1 base from J; bases unmatched to any gene: 0. The CDR3 bases are TGTGCCAGCAGCTTAGGGACAGGCCAAGAGACCCAGTACTTC. This gives the protein CASSLGTGQETQYF.

This clone was picked up a small number of times. The gene calls are TRBV18 and TRBJ1-5; D not certain. The germline gives CDR1 KGHSH, CDR2 LQKENI. The V end lost 3 bases, the J end lost 1 base, and 10 bases lay between the germline ends. The CDR3 sequence is 15 residues long. CDR3 nucleotides: TGTGCCAGCTCACCGGAGGGTGGAAGCAATCAGCCCCAGCATTTT. Protein product: CASSPEGGSNQPQHF. The variable domain in full, with the rest retrieved from reference TRBV18 and TRBJ1-5, is NAGVMQNPRHLVRRRGQEARLRCSPMKGHSHVYWYRQLPEEGLKFMVYLQKENIIDESGMPKERFSAEFPKEGPSILRIQQVVRGDSAAYFCASSPEGGSNQPQHFGDGTRLSIL.

This sequence joins TRBV6-1 and TRBJ2-1; D call uncertain. V was cut by 2 bases and J by 5 bases, with 4 bases left in between. The CDR3 is 12 residues long. CDR1 and CDR2 from the germline V gene are MNHNS and SASEGT. The CDR3, as DNA: TGTGCCAGCAGTGAACAGGACAATGAGCAGTTCTTC. Protein product: CASSEQDNEQFF.

V and J are TRBV9 and TRBJ2-5; 10 bases match TRBD2. V trimming: 1 base; J trimming: 2 bases; junction bases outside the gene matches: 5. Germline V gene data show CDR1 as SGDLS and CDR2 as YYNGEE. CDR3 length: 16 residues. The CDR3 here is CASSVPVAGGQETQYF. The CDR3 DNA sequence: TGTGCCAGCAGCGTACCGGTAGCGGGAGGACAAGAGACCCAGTACTTC.

The sample holds a few counts of this clone. The V gene is TRBV9, the J gene TRBJ1-5; unclear D gene. Germline loops: CDR1 SGDLS, CDR2 YYNGEE. This CDR3 spans 14 amino acids. V was shortened by 3 bases and J by 2 bases, with 9 bases between the two germline ends. The CDR3 spells CASSALDGNQPQHF. The CDR3 coding sequence is TGTGCCAGCAGCGCACTCGACGGCAATCAGCCCCAGCATTTT.

The chain employs TRBV27 and TRBJ1-5; D unresolved. Trimming removed 6 bases from V and 0 bases from J, with 12 bases in between. The CDR3 runs to 15 residues. CDR1 and CDR2 (germline): MNHEY, SMNVEV (reference sequence). CDR3 DNA sequence: TGTGCCAGCAGACCCCAGGTATATAGCAATCAGCCCCAGCATTTT. As protein: CASRPQVYSNQPQHF.

The rearrangement uses TRBV30 and TRBJ2-7; possibly TRBD1 or TRBD2 for D (5 bases each). The CDR3 consists of 16 residues. V lost 0 bases to trimming and J lost 2 bases, with 17 bases between them. The germline V gene has CDR1 GTSNPN and CDR2 SVGIG (reference sequence). In DNA form, the CDR3 reads TGTGCCTGGAGTGTAGTTCGAGGGACGGCGACCTACGAGCAGTACTTC. This codes for CAWSVVRGTATYEQYF.

V is TRBV19 and J is TRBJ1-5; 7 bases fit TRBD1. The CDR3 has 15 amino acids. V lost 6 bases to trimming and J lost 0 bases; unmatched junction nucleotides: 5. The germline gives CDR1 LNHDA, CDR2 SQIVND (reference sequence). In DNA form, the CDR3 reads TGTGCCAGTAGGACCAGGGGGGCTAGCAATCAGCCCCAGCATTTT. Encoded protein: CASRTRGASNQPQHF.

This clone has a single count. One junction end does not reproduce the germline sequence, and a read error may be involved. The CDR3 DNA reads as TGTGCCAGCAGCATAGCGGGGGAAAACTACGAGCAGTACTTC. Encoded protein: CASSIAGENYEQYF. This rearrangement joins TRBV7-9 to TRBJ2-7; 9 nucleotides match TRBD2. The germline V gene encodes CDR1 SEHNR and CDR2 FQNEAQ (reference sequence). The CDR3 has 14 residues.

The J gene is TRBJ2-3, the V gene TRBV3-1 (or the pseudogene TRBV3-2); tentatively, D is TRBD2 (6 bases). From germline, CDR1 is LGHDT and CDR2 YNNKEL (reference sequence). Trimming cost V 7 bases and J 4 bases, with 15 bases left between them. This CDR3 contains 14 residues. In nucleotides, the CDR3 is TGTGCCAGCAAGGCAACTAGCCGCGCAGATACGCAGTATTTT. Its translation: CASKATSRADTQYF.

The chain joins TRBV11-2 to TRBJ2-1; 8 nucleotides match TRBD1. Per the germline V gene, CDR1 is SGHAT and CDR2 is FQNNGV. This CDR3 has 15 residues. With 1 base clipped from V and 4 bases from J, the junction kept 3 bases outside the gene matches. DNA of the CDR3: TGTGCCAGCAGCTTAGTAACAGGGGGATACAATGAGCAGTTCTTC. It translates to CASSLVTGGYNEQFF.

V gene TRBV5-5 combines with J gene TRBJ2-7; a weak D match, TRBD2 (6 bases). V lost 0 bases and J lost 2, with 9 bases in between. The V gene's germline CDR1 is SGHKS and CDR2 YYEKEE (reference sequence). This CDR3 comprises 14 residues. In DNA form, the CDR3 reads TGTGCCAGCAGCTTGGAGGCGGGGCCCTACGAGCAGTACTTC. Its protein is CASSLEAGPYEQYF.

This clone was detected once. The chain joins TRBV2 to TRBJ2-6; maybe TRBD1 (6 bases). Germline-derived CDR1 and CDR2 are SNHLY and FYNNEI. V shed 7 bases and J shed 0 bases, with 19 bases lying between them. CDR3 size: 18 residues. The DNA of the CDR3 is TGTGCCAGCACGTTGCAGGAAAGGGGGTTCTCTGGGGCCAACGTCCTGACTTTC. As protein: CASTLQERGFSGANVLTF.